This T cell receptor beta chain was sequenced for a study of blood T cell repertoires in COVID-19. In the original analysis: The assay estimated nucleated cells by amplifying reference gene primers. TCRdb keeps only in-frame clones here, not all; method: immunoSEQ multiplex PCR. From that table come the V and J calls and clone size; the DNA was used to work out D and trimming. This table has 150,000 to 200,000 clones, around 81% appearing once. This clone turned up a few times. Enrollees, about 18 to 95 years old, lived in some 24 US areas. Participants reported their clinical history, and cohort assignment relied on those reports. Symptom resolution, clearance, or two negative PCRs marked the recovered donors of Cohort 3. Germline CDR1 and CDR2: SGHRS and YFSETQ. The CDR3 is made up of 16 amino acids. The V end lost 3 bases, the J end lost 0 bases, and 13 bases lay between the germline ends.

This clonotype originated in a man aged 35-49 years who had recovered from COVID-19. Specimen: PBMCs or T cells enriched from blood (not recorded which). The gene calls are TRBV5-1 and TRBJ1-5, with D uncertain. The CDR3 sequence: CASSWCRTNSNQPQHF. The CDR3 nucleotides are TGCGCCAGCAGCTGGTGTCGAACTAATAGCAATCAGCCCCAGCATTTT.